These 28 T cell receptor beta chains originate from one sample sequenced in a study of T cells after yellow fever vaccination. Via MiXCR, TCRdb re-called the 5' RACE reads, giving one row per CDR3 protein. Of just under 600,000 distinct CDR3 sequences in the sample, roughly 14% are singletons; the top ten hold about 14%. The source was PBMCs, collected on the day of the yellow fever booster vaccination. The receptors come from a man younger than 40 who received the YFV17D yellow fever vaccine.

This clonotype was detected only a few times. CDR3 protein: CASSRTSNVGELFF. In DNA form, the CDR3 reads TGCGCCAGCAGCCGAACCAGTAATGTCGGGGAGCTGTTTTTT. The chain joins TRBV5-1 to TRBJ2-2; D remains unclear. Germline lookup yields CDR1 SGHRS and CDR2 YFSETQ. Trimming stripped 4 bases from V and 7 bases from J, with 14 bases between. The CDR3 consists of 14 residues.

This clonotype was recorded a few times. This chain connects TRBV20-1 to TRBJ2-5; 10 bases agree with TRBD2. J lost 4 bases, V lost 0 bases, and 5 bases had no gene match. The CDR3 totals 15 residues. In germline, CDR1 is DFQATT, CDR2 SNEGSKA (reference sequence). The CDR3: CSARDGTSARETQYF. Written as DNA, the CDR3 is TGCAGTGCTAGAGATGGGACTAGCGCTAGAGAGACCCAGTACTTC.

The chain couples TRBV9 to TRBJ2-1; D may be TRBD2 (6 bases). V shed 0 bases and J shed 2 bases, with 9 bases lying between them. Germline assignment: CDR1 SGDLS and CDR2 YYNGEE. The CDR3 is 15 amino acids. CDR3 sequence reads: CASSVGAGTYNEQFF. Here the CDR3 DNA reads TGTGCCAGCAGCGTAGGGGCGGGAACCTACAATGAGCAGTTCTTC.

CDR3 region: CASSLASGEDNEKLFF. The CDR3 nucleotides read TGTGCCAGCAGCCTCGCCTCAGGGGAGGATAATGAAAAACTGTTTTTT. The chain combines TRBV6-5 with TRBJ1-4; D may be TRBD1 (6 bases). The CDR3 covers 16 residues. Germline loops: CDR1 MNHEY, CDR2 SVGAGI. V lost 6 bases and J lost 4, with 18 bases in between.

The CDR3 sequence is CASSPEGSTFYEQYF. CDR3 sequence (DNA): TGTGCCAGCAGCCCCGAAGGGAGTACCTTCTACGAGCAGTACTTC. V gene TRBV11-2 combines with J gene TRBJ2-7, with D possibly being TRBD2 (5 bases). The CDR3 consists of 15 residues. V was cut by 5 bases and J by 3 bases, with 17 bases left in between. Germline CDR1 and CDR2: SGHAT and FQNNGV.

This clonotype has a handful of counts. The rearrangement joins TRBV20-1 to TRBJ2-1, with TRBD2 identical over 7 bases. The V segment lost 6 bases and the J segment 1 base; nucleotides outside the gene matches: 9. Germline V gives CDR1 DFQATT, CDR2 SNEGSKA (reference sequence). There are 15 residues in the CDR3. CDR3 sequence: CSAAPGLQSYNEQFF. The CDR3 nucleotides are TGCAGTGCGGCACCGGGACTACAATCCTACAATGAGCAGTTCTTC.

The table lists this clonotype with a few counts. The V gene is TRBV7-9, the J gene TRBJ2-3, with D possibly TRBD2 on 5 matching bases. The V end lost 1 base, the J end lost 1 base, and 9 bases lay between the germline ends. Per the germline V gene, CDR1 is SEHNR and CDR2 is FQNEAQ (reference sequence). This CDR3 is built from 15 residues. The CDR3 reads CASSLEGVGTDTQYF. For the CDR3, the DNA is TGTGCCAGCAGCTTAGAGGGAGTGGGCACAGATACGCAGTATTTT.

The genes are TRBV27 and TRBJ2-2; 11 bases agree with TRBD1. Germline assignment: CDR1 MNHEY and CDR2 SMNVEV (reference sequence). The CDR3 is 15 amino acids. V shed 4 bases and J 4 bases; nucleotides not matched to a gene: 2. This CDR3 reads CASSSDRGLTGELFF. The CDR3 DNA follows: TGTGCCAGCAGTTCGGACAGGGGGCTCACCGGGGAGCTGTTTTTT.

This clonotype was observed a handful of times. The chain uses TRBV29-1 and TRBJ2-7, with 11 bases aligning to TRBD1. The J segment lost 5 bases and the V segment lost 4 bases, leaving 7 bases of the junction unmatched. The CDR3 is 14 residues long. Germline loops: CDR1 SQVTM, CDR2 ANQGSEA. CDR3 DNA sequence: TGCAGCGTTGTGGGGACAGGGGGTACCGACGAGCAGTACTTC. This sequence encodes CSVVGTGGTDEQYF.

This chain links TRBV28 with TRBJ1-5, with TRBD1 matching over 8 bases. Per germline, CDR1 MDHEN and CDR2 SYDVKM. The CDR3 has 16 residues. The J segment lost 3 bases and the V segment lost 3 bases, leaving 7 bases of the junction unmatched. The CDR3 reads CASSLHRGGFNQPQHF. DNA for the CDR3: TGTGCCAGCAGTTTGCACAGGGGGGGATTCAATCAGCCCCAGCATTTT. Filled out from reference TRBV28 and TRBJ1-5, the complete variable domain reads DVKVTQSSRYLVKRTGEKVFLECVQDMDHENMFWYRQDPGLGLRLIYFSYDVKMKEKGDIPEGYSVSREKKERFSLILESASTNQTSMYLCASSLHRGGFNQPQHFGDGTRLSIL.

In its sample, this clonotype was seen many times. The J gene is TRBJ2-2, the V gene TRBV6-2 or TRBV6-3, with 7 nucleotides matching TRBD2. Germline V lookup: CDR1 MNHEY, CDR2 SVGEGT. This CDR3 is 18 amino acids long. V dropped 0 bases and J dropped 6; count of bases not matched to a gene: 13. The CDR3 spells CASSYSYSGAKHAGELFF. The CDR3 coding sequence is TGTGCCAGCAGTTACTCCTACAGCGGGGCGAAACACGCCGGGGAGCTGTTTTTT.

This rearrangement joins TRBV4-3 to TRBJ2-3, with D hard to call. The CDR3 consists of 15 residues. Germline V gene data show CDR1 as LGHNA and CDR2 as YSLEER. The germline V and J ends were trimmed by 4 bases and 0 bases, with 11 bases remaining between them. The CDR3 coding sequence is TGCGCCAGCAGCCGGGCGGAGACTAGCACAGATACGCAGTATTTT. Translating it yields CASSRAETSTDTQYF.

The J gene is TRBJ2-5, the V gene TRBV7-2, with D possibly being TRBD1 or TRBD2 (6 bases each). Germline CDR1 SGHTA, CDR2 FQGNSA. V was trimmed by 7 bases and J by 4 bases, leaving 13 bases between them. This CDR3 has 13 residues. CDR3 nucleotide sequence: TGTGCCAGCACCCGGGGGCGCAGAGAGACCCAGTACTTC. This sequence encodes CASTRGRRETQYF.

This chain uses TRBV7-2 with TRBJ2-1; 11 bases line up with TRBD2. Germline V gives CDR1 SGHTA, CDR2 FQGNSA. The CDR3 loop spans 17 amino acids. V shed 5 bases, J shed 0 bases, and the junction held 6 bases outside the gene matches. The CDR3 DNA follows: TGTGCCAGCAGCGCAACTAGCGGGGGAAGCTCCTACAATGAGCAGTTCTTC. Residues: CASSATSGGSSYNEQFF. The full variable domain, in which reference TRBV7-2 and TRBJ2-1 provide the parts outside the CDR3, is GAGVSQSPSNKVTEKGKDVELRCDPISGHTALYWYRQSLGQGLEFLIYFQGNSAPDKSGLPSDRFSAERTGGSVSTLTIQRTQQEDSAVYLCASSATSGGSSYNEQFFGPGTRLTVL.

The chain joins TRBV20-1 to TRBJ2-7, with D unresolved. The CDR3 is 12 amino acids. V was trimmed by 2 bases and J by 5 bases, leaving 10 bases between them. From germline, CDR1 is DFQATT and CDR2 SNEGSKA (reference sequence). As DNA, the CDR3 is TGCAGTGCTAGAAGACCACCGGACGAGCAGTACTTC. It yields the protein CSARRPPDEQYF.

The rearrangement joins TRBV5-1 to TRBJ2-2; D call uncertain. Looked up from germline, CDR1 is SGHRS and CDR2 is YFSETQ. The V end lost 4 bases, the J end lost 6 bases, and 16 bases lay between the germline ends. The CDR3 sequence is 15 residues long. CDR3 in amino acids: CASSPGLSGPGELFF. The DNA of the CDR3 is TGCGCCAGCAGCCCTGGCCTATCCGGCCCCGGGGAGCTGTTTTTT. Full variable domain (outside the CDR3, taken from reference TRBV5-1 and TRBJ2-2): KAGVTQTPRYLIKTRGQQVTLSCSPISGHRSVSWYQQTPGQGLQFLFEYFSETQRNKGNFPGRFSGRQFSNSRSEMNVSTLELGDSALYLCASSPGLSGPGELFFGEGSRLTVL.

This clonotype has just a few counts. V gene TRBV7-2 combines with J gene TRBJ1-2, with D hard to call. The CDR3 runs to 15 residues. Germline V gives CDR1 SGHTA, CDR2 FQGNSA. Trimming stripped 1 base from V and 2 bases from J, with 11 bases between. The CDR3 protein is CASSLVTSGNYGYTF. The CDR3 DNA reads as TGTGCCAGCAGCTTAGTCACGAGCGGAAACTATGGCTACACCTTC.

The chain joins TRBV11-2 to TRBJ2-7; 9 nucleotides align to TRBD1. This CDR3 comprises 13 residues. Germline-derived CDR1 and CDR2 are SGHAT and FQNNGV. Trimming at V came to 5 bases and at J to 6 bases, leaving 5 bases not matched to a gene. The CDR3 coding sequence is TGTGCCAGCAGCCAGGGGACAGGGTTCGAGCAGTACTTC. As protein: CASSQGTGFEQYF.

The sample holds a few counts of this clonotype. This rearrangement joins TRBV12-1 to TRBJ2-5; the table names TRBD2, a call not compared with the DNA. TRBV12-1 is an annotated pseudogene. The CDR3 is 15 amino acids. CDR3 residues: CASREGLRRGETQYF. The DNA of the CDR3 is TGTGCCAGCAGGGAGGGGCTGAGGCGAGGGGAGACCCAGTACTTC.

The chain employs TRBV29-1 and TRBJ2-1; 14 bases match TRBD2. CDR1 and CDR2 (germline): SQVTM, ANQGSEA. The CDR3 has 16 residues. V trimming: 6 bases; J trimming: 8 bases; junction bases outside the gene matches: 12. DNA for the CDR3: TGCAGCGTGGGGGGAAAAGGGACTAGCGGGAGCGATGAGCAGTTCTTC. Amino acid sequence: CSVGGKGTSGSDEQFF.

The CDR3 sequence: CASSQDRRTDLSYNEQFF. CDR3 nucleotides: TGCGCCAGCAGCCAAGATCGTAGGACAGATCTCTCCTACAATGAGCAGTTCTTC. V gene TRBV4-3 combines with J gene TRBJ2-1, with TRBD1 as a possible D gene (6 bases). V lost 0 bases and J lost 0, with 15 bases in between. The V gene's germline CDR1 is LGHNA and CDR2 YSLEER. The CDR3 has 18 amino acids.

This clonotype was seen more than once but under ten times. The V and J genes are TRBV19 and TRBJ2-1, with D perhaps given as TRBD1 or TRBD2 (5 bases each). CDR3 length: 13 amino acids. V lost 3 bases and J lost 10, with 13 bases in between. The germline CDR1 and CDR2 sequences are LNHDA and SQIVND (reference sequence). CDR3 in amino acids: CASSMRDWGEQFF. DNA for the CDR3: TGTGCCAGTAGTATGAGGGATTGGGGGGAGCAGTTCTTC.

The rearrangement uses TRBV7-2 and TRBJ2-7; perhaps TRBD2 as D (5 bases). CDR3 length: 13 amino acids. Trimming took off 8 bases at V and 5 bases at J, with 16 bases between the two ends. In germline, CDR1 is SGHTA, CDR2 FQGNSA. CDR3: CASGKVLAHEQYF. CDR3 bases: TGTGCCAGCGGAAAAGTCCTAGCCCACGAGCAGTACTTC. The whole variable domain, remainder taken from reference TRBV7-2 and TRBJ2-7, is GAGVSQSPSNKVTEKGKDVELRCDPISGHTALYWYRQSLGQGLEFLIYFQGNSAPDKSGLPSDRFSAERTGGSVSTLTIQRTQQEDSAVYLCASGKVLAHEQYFGPGTRLTVT.

This clonotype was found a few times. J is TRBJ1-2 and V is TRBV28; D is unresolved. CDR3 size: 16 residues. Germline V lookup: CDR1 MDHEN, CDR2 SYDVKM. Trimming shortened V by 8 bases and J by 7 bases, and 26 bases separated the two germline ends. The DNA for the CDR3 is TGTGCCAGCTCAGGTTTCCTCCCTGGGTGGAGTGGTGGCTACACCTTC. As protein: CASSGFLPGWSGGYTF.

This clonotype was seen repeatedly, ten times or more. The rearrangement uses TRBV7-8 and TRBJ2-1, with D hard to call. The germline V and J ends were trimmed by 3 bases and 7 bases, with 10 bases remaining between them. Germline assignment: CDR1 SGHVS and CDR2 FQNEAQ. This CDR3 region has 13 residues. For the CDR3, the DNA is TGTGCCAGCAGCTTGGGCACTGTTAATGAGCAGTTCTTC. Translating gives CASSLGTVNEQFF. The complete variable domain, with remaining parts taken from reference TRBV7-8 and TRBJ2-1, reads GAGVSQSPRYKVAKRGQDVALRCDPISGHVSLFWYQQALGQGPEFLTYFQNEAQLDKSGLPSDRFFAERPEGSVSTLKIQRTQQEDSAVYLCASSLGTVNEQFFGPGTRLTVL.

This rearrangement joins TRBV2 to TRBJ2-7, with a weak D call TRBD2 (6 bases). V gave up 8 bases and J gave up 5 bases, with 10 bases separating them. Looked up from germline, CDR1 is SNHLY and CDR2 is FYNNEI. The CDR3 contains 11 residues. The CDR3, as DNA: TGTGCCAGCGCAGCGGGTAACGAGCAGTACTTC. It specifies CASAAGNEQYF.

The table lists this clonotype with a few counts. The genes are TRBV12-3 or TRBV12-4 and TRBJ2-7; D may be TRBD2 (5 bases). There are 14 residues in the CDR3. V lost 5 bases and J lost 3, with 14 bases in between. CDR3 nucleotides: TGTGCCAGCAGTGAGCACGGGGTCGTCTACGAGCAGTACTTC. This encodes CASSEHGVVYEQYF.

This clonotype occurred a few times. V and J are TRBV20-1 and TRBJ2-3, with 9 bases lining up with TRBD2. CDR1 DFQATT and CDR2 SNEGSKA come from the germline V gene (reference sequence). The CDR3 is made up of 15 amino acids. The V and J ends lost 6 bases and 5 bases, in that order; junction bases with no gene match: 12. The CDR3 loop reads CSASSGSSQGDTQYF. The CDR3 DNA is TGCAGTGCAAGTAGCGGGAGTAGCCAAGGAGATACGCAGTATTTT.